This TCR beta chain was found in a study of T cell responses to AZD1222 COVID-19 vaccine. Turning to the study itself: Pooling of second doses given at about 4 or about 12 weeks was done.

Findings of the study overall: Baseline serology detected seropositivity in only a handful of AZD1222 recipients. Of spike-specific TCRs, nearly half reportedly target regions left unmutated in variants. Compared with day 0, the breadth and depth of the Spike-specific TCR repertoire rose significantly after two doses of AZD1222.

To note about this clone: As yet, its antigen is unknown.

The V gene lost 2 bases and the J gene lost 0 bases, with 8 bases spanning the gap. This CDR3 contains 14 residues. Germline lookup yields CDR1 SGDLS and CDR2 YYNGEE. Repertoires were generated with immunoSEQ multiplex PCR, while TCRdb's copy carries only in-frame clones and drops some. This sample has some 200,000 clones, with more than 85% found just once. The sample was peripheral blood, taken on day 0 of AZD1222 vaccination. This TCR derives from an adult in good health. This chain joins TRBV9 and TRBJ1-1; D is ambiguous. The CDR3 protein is CASSVNTVNTEAFF. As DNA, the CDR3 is TGTGCCAGCAGCGTGAATACGGTGAACACTGAAGCTTTCTTT.